A single T cell receptor beta chain is shown here with its context. The V gene end was trimmed by 3 bases and the J gene end by 5 bases; junction bases not matched to a gene: 6. Germline loops: CDR1 SGHRS, CDR2 YFSETQ. The CDR3 runs to 14 residues. This entry comes from a study of CD8 T cells in Susac syndrome. Reverse transcription of roughly 0.5 to 1 ug RNA was carried out with random hexamers. TCRdb fed the immunoSEQ multiplex PCR reads into MiXCR, producing one record per CDR3 protein. The sample lists about 120,000 distinct CDR3 sequences, just over 95% occurring once. The source of this sequence is a human donor with Susac syndrome. The genes are TRBV5-1 and TRBJ2-7; TRBD2 agrees at 9 bases. Source material: CD4+ T cells from PBMCs. In nucleotides, the CDR3 is TGCGCCAGCAGCTCGCGGGGGGGTCTGGACGAGCAGTACTTC. Protein sequence: CASSSRGGLDEQYF.